This TCR beta chain was found in a study of blood T cell repertoires in COVID-19. The overall study: Researchers got acute and convalescent COVID-19 samples from the United States, Italy and Spain. PBMCs, B-cell-depleted T cells, or T cells provided the cDNA or gDNA that made up the material.

Authors' processing steps: Quantification of nucleated cells was approximated via reference gene primer amplification. Clones were read by immunoSEQ multiplex PCR, and TCRdb kept only the in-frame ones, dropping some. V and J calls and clone size are given by that table; D and trimming were obtained from the DNA. The table has 60,000 to 70,000 clones, about 90% seen once. The TCR originated in a human donor in a cohort sampled during active COVID-19. Input material: peripheral blood.

The CDR3 DNA is TGCAGCGTGGGGGGGGGTGAGCAGTTCTTC. Translated: CSVGGGEQFF. The chain combines TRBV29-1 with TRBJ2-1; 7 nucleotides match TRBD2. The CDR3 is 10 residues long. In germline, CDR1 is SQVTM, CDR2 ANQGSEA. V lost 6 bases and J lost 9; bases outside the gene matches: 2.